Shown below are 7 T cell receptor beta chains from a single sample sequenced in a study of shared clonotypes between healthy human individuals. CD8 cells classed as naive were CD45RO-negative and positively selected for CCR7, excluding terminally differentiated effector memory CD45RA+ cells. TCRdb's table, derived via immunoSEQ multiplex PCR, lists solely in-frame clones and lacks some. The table records more than 500,000 clones, 85% to 95% of them present only once. The sequencing input was naive CD8+ T cells sorted from blood. The receptors stem from a woman younger than 45 in good health.

V gene TRBV28 combines with J gene TRBJ2-7; 9 bases agree with TRBD2. Per the germline V gene, CDR1 is MDHEN and CDR2 is SYDVKM. V gave up 4 bases and J gave up 1 base; unmatched junction bases: 8. The CDR3 sequence is 16 residues long. The CDR3 is CASSSIAGEASYEQYF. CDR3 bases: TGTGCCAGCAGTTCTATAGCGGGAGAAGCATCCTACGAGCAGTACTTC.

This chain joins TRBV28 and TRBJ1-4, with a tentative D call TRBD1 (5 bases). The CDR3 extends over 15 amino acids. The V end lost 6 bases, the J end lost 3 bases, and 14 bases lay between the germline ends. In germline, CDR1 is MDHEN, CDR2 SYDVKM. This CDR3 reads CASSATRQPNEKLFF. The CDR3 DNA is TGTGCCAGCAGCGCCACACGACAGCCTAATGAAAAACTGTTTTTT.

The J gene is TRBJ1-3, the V gene TRBV4-1; no definite D call. Deletions cut 3 bases from V and 4 bases from J, with 13 bases between. In germline, CDR1 is MGHRA, CDR2 YSYEKL. The CDR3 has 15 amino acids. The CDR3: CASSQEEAFGNTIYF. The CDR3 DNA follows: TGCGCCAGCAGCCAGGAAGAGGCGTTCGGAAACACCATATATTTT.

The chain carries TRBV9 and TRBJ2-1; TRBD2 agrees at 14 bases. This CDR3 spans 18 amino acids. Per the germline V gene, CDR1 is SGDLS and CDR2 is YYNGEE. The V segment lost 4 bases and the J segment 1 base; nucleotides outside the gene matches: 7. CDR3 bases: TGTGCCAGCAGCTCGGGACTAGCGGGAGTATCGTCCTACAATGAGCAGTTCTTC. Protein sequence: CASSSGLAGVSSYNEQFF.

As regards this clone: Other DNA sequences from this sample encode an identical CDR3 as well. The rearrangement links TRBV28 to TRBJ2-2; perhaps TRBD2 as D (5 bases). The germline V gene has CDR1 MDHEN and CDR2 SYDVKM. The CDR3 is 14 residues long. Trimming cost V 3 bases and J 3 bases, with 8 bases left between them. CDR3 coding DNA: TGTGCCAGCAGTTTTTCCGGGGACACCGGGGAGCTGTTTTTT. Translation: CASSFSGDTGELFF.

V gene TRBV19 combines with J gene TRBJ2-7; 11 bases match TRBD1. V lost 7 bases to trimming and J lost 2 bases; unmatched junction nucleotides: 7. The length of the CDR3 is 15 residues. CDR1 is LNHDA, CDR2 SQIVND, per germline (reference sequence). The CDR3 here is CASTAGTGGAYEQYF. CDR3 nucleotide sequence: TGTGCCAGTACCGCAGGGACAGGGGGTGCCTACGAGCAGTACTTC.

This chain uses TRBV27 with TRBJ1-2, with D possibly TRBD1 on 5 matching bases. This CDR3 has 16 amino acids. The V and J ends lost 2 bases and 0 bases respectively, with 13 bases between them. Germline CDR1 and CDR2: MNHEY and SMNVEV (reference sequence). CDR3 bases: TGTGCCAGCAGTTTAGTTGGAGGGACTCCTAACTATGGCTACACCTTC. Translating gives CASSLVGGTPNYGYTF.